This T cell receptor beta chain was identified in a study of shared clonotypes between healthy human individuals. As for this clone: Its antigen is not known.

The CDR3 has 14 amino acids. Looked up from germline, CDR1 is SGHAT and CDR2 is FQNNGV. V lost 1 base, J lost 6 bases, and 5 bases stayed unmatched. Study results and limitations: Sampling included only blood; tissue repertoires likely differ.

The run depth of the assay was deep. In the original processing: Junction-only immunoSEQ sequences carried no quality scores, so filtering differed. Libraries were prepared by immunoSEQ multiplex PCR; TCRdb keeps only in-frame clonotypes and omits some of them. That table is the source of V, J and clone size, and D and trimming were worked out from the DNA. The table shows 2 million to 2.5 million clones, with about 94% occurring only once. This chain connects TRBV11-2 to TRBJ2-7; TRBD2 aligns across 8 bases. The sample comprised naive CD4+ T cells sorted from blood. Subset specified: CD45RA+ positively selected. This TCR came from a man aged 18 to 30 in good health. CDR3 protein: CASSLVSGSFEQYF. The CDR3 DNA follows: TGTGCCAGCAGCTTAGTAAGCGGGAGTTTCGAGCAGTACTTC.